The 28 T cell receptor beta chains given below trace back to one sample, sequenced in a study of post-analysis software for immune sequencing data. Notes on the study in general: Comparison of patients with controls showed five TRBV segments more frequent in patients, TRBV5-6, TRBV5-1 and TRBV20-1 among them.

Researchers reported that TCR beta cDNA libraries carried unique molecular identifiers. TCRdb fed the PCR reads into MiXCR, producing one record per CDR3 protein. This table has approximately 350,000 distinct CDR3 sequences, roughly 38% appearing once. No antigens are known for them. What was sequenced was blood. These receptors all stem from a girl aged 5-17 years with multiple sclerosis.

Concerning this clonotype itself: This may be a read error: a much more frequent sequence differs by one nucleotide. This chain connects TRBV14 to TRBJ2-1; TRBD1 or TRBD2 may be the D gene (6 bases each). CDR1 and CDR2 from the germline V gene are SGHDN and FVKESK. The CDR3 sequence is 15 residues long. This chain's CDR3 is CASNQDRGHRDEQFF. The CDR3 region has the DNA TGTGCCAGCAACCAAGATCGGGGGCACCGAGATGAGCAGTTCTTC. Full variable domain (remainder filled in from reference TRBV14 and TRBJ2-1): EAGVTQFPSHSVIEKGQTVTLRCDPISGHDNLYWYRRVMGKEIKFLLHFVKESKQDESGMPNNRFLAERTGGTYSTLKVQPAELEDSGVYFCASNQDRGHRDEQFFGPGTRLTVL.

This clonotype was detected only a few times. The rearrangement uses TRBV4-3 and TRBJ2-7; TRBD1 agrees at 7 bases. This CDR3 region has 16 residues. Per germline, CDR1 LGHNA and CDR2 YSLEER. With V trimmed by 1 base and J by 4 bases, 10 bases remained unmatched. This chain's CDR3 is CASSQGYRGSRYEQYF. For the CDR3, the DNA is TGCGCCAGCAGCCAAGGGTACAGGGGTTCCCGTTACGAGCAGTACTTC.

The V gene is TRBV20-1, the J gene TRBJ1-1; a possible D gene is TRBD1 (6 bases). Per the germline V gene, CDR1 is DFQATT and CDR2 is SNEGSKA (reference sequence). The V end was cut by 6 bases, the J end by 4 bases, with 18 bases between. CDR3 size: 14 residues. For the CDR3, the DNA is TGCAGTGCCTGCGAAGGGGGGCCGGGCACTGAAGCTTTCTTT. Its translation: CSACEGGPGTEAFF.

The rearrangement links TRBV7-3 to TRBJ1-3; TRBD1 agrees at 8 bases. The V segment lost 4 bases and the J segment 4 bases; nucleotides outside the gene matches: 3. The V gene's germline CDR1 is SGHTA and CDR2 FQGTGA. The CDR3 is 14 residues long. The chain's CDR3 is CASSSGGEGNTIYF. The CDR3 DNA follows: TGTGCCAGCAGCTCAGGGGGCGAAGGAAACACCATATATTTT.

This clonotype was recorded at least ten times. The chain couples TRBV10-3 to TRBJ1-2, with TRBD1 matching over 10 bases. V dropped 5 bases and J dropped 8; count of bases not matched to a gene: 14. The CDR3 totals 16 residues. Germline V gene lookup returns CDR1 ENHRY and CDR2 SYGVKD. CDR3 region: CAISRTGGNLNHGYTF. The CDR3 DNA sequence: TGTGCCATCAGTCGGACAGGGGGTAACTTAAACCACGGCTACACCTTC.

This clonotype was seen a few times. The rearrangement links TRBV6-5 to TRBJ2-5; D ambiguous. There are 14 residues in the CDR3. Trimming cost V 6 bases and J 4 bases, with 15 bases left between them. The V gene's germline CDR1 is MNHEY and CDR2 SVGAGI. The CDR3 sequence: CASRAYSDGETQYF. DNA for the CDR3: TGTGCCAGCAGAGCCTACAGCGATGGAGAGACCCAGTACTTC.

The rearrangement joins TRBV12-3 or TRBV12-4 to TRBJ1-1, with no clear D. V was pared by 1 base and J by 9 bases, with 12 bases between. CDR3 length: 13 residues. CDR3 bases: TGTGCCAGCAGTTTAGGGCCCCAACGCCAAGCTTTCTTT. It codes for CASSLGPQRQAFF.

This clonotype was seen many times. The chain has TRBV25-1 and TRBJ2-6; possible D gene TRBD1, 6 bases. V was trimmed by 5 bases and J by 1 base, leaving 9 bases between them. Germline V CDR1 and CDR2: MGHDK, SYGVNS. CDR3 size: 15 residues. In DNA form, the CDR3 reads TGTGCCAGCAGTCATACAGGGTCTGGGGCCAACGTCCTGACTTTC. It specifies CASSHTGSGANVLTF.

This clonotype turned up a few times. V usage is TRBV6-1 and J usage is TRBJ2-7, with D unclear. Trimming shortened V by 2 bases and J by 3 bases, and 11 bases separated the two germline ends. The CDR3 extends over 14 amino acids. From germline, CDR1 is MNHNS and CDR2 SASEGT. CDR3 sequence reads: CASSEPHFNYEQYF. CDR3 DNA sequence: TGTGCCAGCAGTGAACCCCATTTCAACTACGAGCAGTACTTC.

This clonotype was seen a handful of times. CDR3 region: CASTYRGETQYF. In nucleotides, the CDR3 is TGTGCCAGCACCTACCGGGGGGAGACCCAGTACTTC. V gene TRBV28 combines with J gene TRBJ2-5, with D perhaps matching TRBD2 (6 bases). V lost 7 bases, J lost 5 bases, and 11 bases lay in between. The CDR3 contains 12 residues. Germline V gene data show CDR1 as MDHEN and CDR2 as SYDVKM.

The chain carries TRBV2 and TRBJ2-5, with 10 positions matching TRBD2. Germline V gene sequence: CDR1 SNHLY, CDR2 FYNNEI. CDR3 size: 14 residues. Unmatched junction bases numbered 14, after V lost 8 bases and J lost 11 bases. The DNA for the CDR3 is TGTGCCAGCCAAACTAGCGGGGCCTACAATGAGCAGTACTTC. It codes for CASQTSGAYNEQYF.

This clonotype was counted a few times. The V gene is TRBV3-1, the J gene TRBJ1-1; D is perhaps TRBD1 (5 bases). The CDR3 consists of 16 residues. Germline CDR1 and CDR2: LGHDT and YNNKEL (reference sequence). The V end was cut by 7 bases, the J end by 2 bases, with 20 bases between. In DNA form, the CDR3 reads TGTGCCAGCAAAGCCTTTTGGGGGGACGAAAACACTGAAGCTTTCTTT. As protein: CASKAFWGDENTEAFF.

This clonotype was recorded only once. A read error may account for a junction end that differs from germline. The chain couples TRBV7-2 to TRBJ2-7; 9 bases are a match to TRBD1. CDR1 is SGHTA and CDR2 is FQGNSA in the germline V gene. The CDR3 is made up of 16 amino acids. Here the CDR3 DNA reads TGTGCCAGCAGCTTAGGAAGGACAGGGGATTTCTACGAACAGTACTTC. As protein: CASSLGRTGDFYEQYF.

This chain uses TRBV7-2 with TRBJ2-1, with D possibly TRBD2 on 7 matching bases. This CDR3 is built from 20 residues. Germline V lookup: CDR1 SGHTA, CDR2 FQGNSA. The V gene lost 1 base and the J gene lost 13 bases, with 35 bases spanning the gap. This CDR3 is CASSLVEGVYGGPVEETQFF. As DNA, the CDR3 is TGTGCCAGCAGCTTAGTCGAAGGGGTTTACGGGGGGCCGGTGGAAGAGACCCAGTTCTTC.

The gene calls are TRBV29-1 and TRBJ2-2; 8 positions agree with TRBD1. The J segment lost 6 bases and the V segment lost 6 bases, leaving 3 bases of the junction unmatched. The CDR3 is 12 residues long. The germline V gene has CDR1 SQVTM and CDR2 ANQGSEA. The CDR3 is CSVATGAGELFF. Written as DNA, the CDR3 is TGCAGCGTGGCGACAGGGGCCGGGGAGCTGTTTTTT.

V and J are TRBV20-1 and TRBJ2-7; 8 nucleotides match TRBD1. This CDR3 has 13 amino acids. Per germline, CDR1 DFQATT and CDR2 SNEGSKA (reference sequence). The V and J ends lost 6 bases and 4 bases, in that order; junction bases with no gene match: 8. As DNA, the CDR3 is TGCAGTGCAAAGTGGACAGGGCGTTACGAGCAGTACTTC. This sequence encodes CSAKWTGRYEQYF.

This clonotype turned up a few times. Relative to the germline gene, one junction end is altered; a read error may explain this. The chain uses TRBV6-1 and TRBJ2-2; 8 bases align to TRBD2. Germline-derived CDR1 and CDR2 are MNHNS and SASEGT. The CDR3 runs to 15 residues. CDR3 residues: CASSQAGAGTGELFF. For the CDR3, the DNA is TGTGCCAGCAGTCAAGCGGGGGCAGGCACCGGGGAGCTGTTTTTT.

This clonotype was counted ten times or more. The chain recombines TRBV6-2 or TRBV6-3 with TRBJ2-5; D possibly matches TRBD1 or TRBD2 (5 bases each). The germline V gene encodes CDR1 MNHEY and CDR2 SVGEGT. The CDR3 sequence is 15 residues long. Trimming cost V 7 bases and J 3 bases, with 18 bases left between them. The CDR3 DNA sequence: TGTGCCAGCACCGGGGCAACCGCGTTGGAAGAGACCCAGTACTTC. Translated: CASTGATALEETQYF.

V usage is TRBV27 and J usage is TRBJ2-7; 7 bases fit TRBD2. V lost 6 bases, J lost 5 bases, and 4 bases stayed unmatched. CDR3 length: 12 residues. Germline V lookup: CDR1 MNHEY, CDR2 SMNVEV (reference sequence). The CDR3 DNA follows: TGTGCCAGCAGGGGGGGGGAACACGAGCAGTACTTC. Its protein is CASRGGEHEQYF.

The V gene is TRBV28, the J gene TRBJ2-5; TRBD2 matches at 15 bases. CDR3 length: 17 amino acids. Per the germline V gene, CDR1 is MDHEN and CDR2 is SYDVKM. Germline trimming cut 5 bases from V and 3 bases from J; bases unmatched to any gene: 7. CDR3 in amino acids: CASSGGLAGGPEETQYF. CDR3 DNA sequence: TGTGCCAGCAGTGGAGGACTAGCGGGGGGGCCCGAAGAGACCCAGTACTTC.

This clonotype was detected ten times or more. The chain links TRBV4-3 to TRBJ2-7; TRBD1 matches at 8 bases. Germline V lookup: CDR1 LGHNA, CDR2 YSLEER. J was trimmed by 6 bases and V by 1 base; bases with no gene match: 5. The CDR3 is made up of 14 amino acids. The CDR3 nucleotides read TGCGCCAGCAGCCAAGCTCAGGGGGCAGGCGAGCAGTACTTC. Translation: CASSQAQGAGEQYF.

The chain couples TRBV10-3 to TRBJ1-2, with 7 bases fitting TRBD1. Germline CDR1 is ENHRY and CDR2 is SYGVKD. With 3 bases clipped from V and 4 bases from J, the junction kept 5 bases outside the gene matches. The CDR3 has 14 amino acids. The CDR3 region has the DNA TGTGCCATCAGTGACCCAGGACAGGCCTATGGCTACACCTTC. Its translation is CAISDPGQAYGYTF.

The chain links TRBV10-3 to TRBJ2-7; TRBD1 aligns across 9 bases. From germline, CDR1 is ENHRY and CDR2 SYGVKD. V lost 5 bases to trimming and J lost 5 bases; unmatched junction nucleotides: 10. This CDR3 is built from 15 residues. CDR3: CAISRGQGSLDEQYF. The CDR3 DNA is TGTGCCATCAGTAGGGGACAGGGAAGCTTAGACGAGCAGTACTTC.

This chain's CDR3 is CASSYRGEAFF. DNA of the CDR3: TGCGCCAGCAGCTACAGGGGTGAAGCTTTCTTT. The chain employs TRBV5-1 and TRBJ1-1, with 7 bases that match TRBD1. The CDR3 length is 11 residues. Germline V gene data show CDR1 as SGHRS and CDR2 as YFSETQ. The trim removed 3 bases at V and 7 bases at J, leaving 0 bases unmatched.

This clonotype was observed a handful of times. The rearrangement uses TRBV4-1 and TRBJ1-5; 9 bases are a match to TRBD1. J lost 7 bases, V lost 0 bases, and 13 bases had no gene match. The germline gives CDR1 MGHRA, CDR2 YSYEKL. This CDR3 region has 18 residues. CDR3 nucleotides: TGCGCCAGCAGCCAAGAGCCGGGACAGGGTGGCATGAAGCAGCCCCAGCATTTT. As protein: CASSQEPGQGGMKQPQHF.

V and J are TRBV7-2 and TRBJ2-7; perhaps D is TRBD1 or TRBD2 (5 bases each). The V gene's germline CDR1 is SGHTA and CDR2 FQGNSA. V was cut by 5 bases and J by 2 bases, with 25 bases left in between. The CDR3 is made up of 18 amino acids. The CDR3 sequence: CASSRPESGALLTYEQYF. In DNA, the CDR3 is TGTGCCAGCAGCCGACCTGAGTCCGGGGCTCTCCTCACCTACGAGCAGTACTTC.

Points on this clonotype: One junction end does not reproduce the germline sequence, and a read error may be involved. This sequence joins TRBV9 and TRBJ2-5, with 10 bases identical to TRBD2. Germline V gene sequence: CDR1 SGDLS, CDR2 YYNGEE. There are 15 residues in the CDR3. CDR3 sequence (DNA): TGTGCCTGCAGCGTAGCAGCGGGGGGGTTGGAGACCCAGTACTTC. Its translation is CACSVAAGGLETQYF.

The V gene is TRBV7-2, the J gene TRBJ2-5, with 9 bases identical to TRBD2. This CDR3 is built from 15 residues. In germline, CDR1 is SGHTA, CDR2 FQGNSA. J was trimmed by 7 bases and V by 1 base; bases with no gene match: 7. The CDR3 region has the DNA TGTGCCAGCAGCTTAGGGGGAGGGACTAGCCCGACCCAGTACTTC. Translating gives CASSLGGGTSPTQYF. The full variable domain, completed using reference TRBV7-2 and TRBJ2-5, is GAGVSQSPSNKVTEKGKDVELRCDPISGHTALYWYRQSLGQGLEFLIYFQGNSAPDKSGLPSDRFSAERTGGSVSTLTIQRTQQEDSAVYLCASSLGGGTSPTQYFGPGTRLLVL.